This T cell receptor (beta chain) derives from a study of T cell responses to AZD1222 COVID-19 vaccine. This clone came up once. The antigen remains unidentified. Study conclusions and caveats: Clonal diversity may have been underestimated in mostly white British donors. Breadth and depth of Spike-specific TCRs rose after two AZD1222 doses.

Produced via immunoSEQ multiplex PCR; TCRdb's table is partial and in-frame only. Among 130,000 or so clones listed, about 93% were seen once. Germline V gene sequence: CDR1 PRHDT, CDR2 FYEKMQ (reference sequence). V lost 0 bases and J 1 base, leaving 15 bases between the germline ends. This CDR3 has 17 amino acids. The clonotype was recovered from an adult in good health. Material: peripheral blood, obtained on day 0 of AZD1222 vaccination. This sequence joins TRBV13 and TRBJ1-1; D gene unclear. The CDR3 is CASSLGNWVMGNTEAFF. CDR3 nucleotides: TGTGCCAGCAGCTTAGGGAACTGGGTAATGGGGAACACTGAAGCTTTCTTT.